Given below is one T cell receptor beta chain in context. Its antigen is as yet unknown. Using immunoSEQ multiplex PCR, the repertoire was profiled, and TCRdb retains in-frame clones only, with some absent. The sample holds around 70,000 clones, 65% to 85% seen once. Unmatched junction bases numbered 6, after V lost 5 bases and J lost 7 bases. The CDR3 extends over 14 amino acids. Germline CDR1 reads MNHEY; CDR2 reads SMNVEV (reference sequence). The data belong to a study of cytotoxic CD8 clonotypes in ibrutinib-treated CLL. Study observations and caveats: Public clonotypes, found uncommonly, either contracted or stayed stable on treatment.

The clonotype comes from a human donor with chronic lymphocytic leukemia. The chain joins TRBV27 to TRBJ1-2, with TRBD1 matching 11 bases. Specimen: PBMCs, collected at disease progression, from a patient treated with ibrutinib. The CDR3 loop is CASSPDRGHGGYTF. CDR3 bases: TGTGCCAGCAGTCCGGACAGGGGGCATGGTGGCTACACCTTC.